This passage covers 13 T cell receptor beta chains from one sample sequenced in a study of T cells in tuberculosis. Libraries were prepared by immunoSEQ multiplex PCR; TCRdb keeps only in-frame clonotypes and omits some of them. This sample carries over 40,000 clones, about 95% of them seen once, and the ten largest clones take 6.5% to 9.5%. The sequenced material came from PBMCs. All receptors derive from a donor aged 10-29 years with latent tuberculosis or without tuberculosis infection.

The chain joins TRBV5-4 to TRBJ2-7, with 7 bases fitting TRBD1. The germline V gene encodes CDR1 SGHNT and CDR2 YYREEE (reference sequence). V was clipped by 4 bases and J by 5 bases; unmatched bases: 12. This CDR3 spans 15 amino acids. The CDR3 DNA reads TGTGCCAGCAGCGCGGACGCTCGACAGGGCAACGAGCAGTACTTC. This encodes CASSADARQGNEQYF.

The CDR3 DNA is TGTGCCAGCAGCTCTCCTAGAAACACCATATATTTT. Amino acid sequence: CASSSPRNTIYF. This chain connects TRBV7-8 to TRBJ1-3, with D hard to call. This CDR3 spans 12 amino acids. Trimming took off 4 bases at V and 5 bases at J, with 6 bases between the two ends. CDR1 and CDR2 from the germline V gene are SGHVS and FQNEAQ.

The chain uses TRBV5-4 and TRBJ1-1; 7 nucleotides agree with TRBD1. Germline trimming cut 4 bases from V and 6 bases from J; bases unmatched to any gene: 15. Germline CDR1 reads SGHNT; CDR2 reads YYREEE (reference sequence). This CDR3 contains 16 residues. The CDR3 nucleotides are TGTGCCAGCAGCACTAAACTGTCAGGGGGTATAGCTGAAGCTTTCTTT. This gives the protein CASSTKLSGGIAEAFF.

This sequence joins TRBV19 and TRBJ2-7; D is unresolved. Trimming stripped 2 bases from V and 0 bases from J, with 5 bases between. The CDR3 has 13 residues. Germline V gives CDR1 LNHDA, CDR2 SQIVND (reference sequence). CDR3 bases: TGTGCCAGTAGTATATTTAGCTCCTACGAGCAGTACTTC. Residues: CASSIFSSYEQYF.

The chain links TRBV4-1 to TRBJ2-7; TRBD2 might be the D (6 bases). The germline CDR1 and CDR2 sequences are MGHRA and YSYEKL. Trimming cost V 3 bases and J 4 bases, with 19 bases left between them. The CDR3 loop spans 16 amino acids. CDR3 sequence: CASSQGGAKLLYEQYF. In DNA, the CDR3 is TGCGCCAGCAGCCAGGGAGGAGCTAAGCTTTTGTACGAGCAGTACTTC.

V and J are TRBV7-8 and TRBJ1-2; no firm D call. The ends were cut back, 5 bases at V and 8 bases at J, with 12 bases in the middle. CDR3 length: 12 residues. Germline V CDR1 and CDR2: SGHVS, FQNEAQ. In DNA, the CDR3 is TGTGCCAGCAGCACCCGAGTATCGGGCTACACCTTC. It encodes CASSTRVSGYTF.

The chain has TRBV2 and TRBJ2-7, with 11 bases lining up with TRBD1. The germline V gene has CDR1 SNHLY and CDR2 FYNNEI. The V and J ends lost 7 bases and 3 bases, in that order; junction bases with no gene match: 5. CDR3 length: 14 residues. The CDR3 is CASTSGTGGYEQYF. CDR3 DNA sequence: TGTGCCAGCACTTCCGGGACAGGGGGCTACGAGCAGTACTTC.

In regard to this clone: In the same sample, other DNA sequences code for this CDR3. The V gene is TRBV2, the J gene TRBJ2-2; 7 bases map to TRBD1. Germline-derived CDR1 and CDR2 are SNHLY and FYNNEI. This CDR3 is 14 amino acids long. After removal of 6 bases from V and 2 bases from J, the junction contained 3 bases not matched to a gene. As DNA, the CDR3 is TGTGCCAGCAGCGGGACAGAAAACACCGGGGAGCTGTTTTTT. Translation: CASSGTENTGELFF.

The chain employs TRBV11-2 and TRBJ2-7; TRBD1 is a possible D gene (5 bases). The CDR3 covers 14 residues. Trimming cost V 1 base and J 0 bases, with 7 bases left between them. The germline V gene has CDR1 SGHAT and CDR2 FQNNGV. The CDR3 DNA sequence: TGTGCCAGCAGCTTAGCGCAGGGCTCCTACGAGCAGTACTTC. Translating gives CASSLAQGSYEQYF.

This rearrangement joins TRBV5-1 to TRBJ1-4; TRBD1 aligns across 7 bases. The CDR3 extends over 15 amino acids. Germline V CDR1 and CDR2: SGHRS, YFSETQ. Trimming took 0 bases from V and 10 from J; bases not matched to a gene: 9. CDR3 loop: CASSLDRGASGKLFF. The CDR3 DNA reads as TGCGCCAGCAGCTTGGACAGGGGAGCCTCAGGAAAACTGTTTTTT. The variable domain in full, with the rest retrieved from reference TRBV5-1 and TRBJ1-4, is KAGVTQTPRYLIKTRGQQVTLSCSPISGHRSVSWYQQTPGQGLQFLFEYFSETQRNKGNFPGRFSGRQFSNSRSEMNVSTLELGDSALYLCASSLDRGASGKLFFGSGTQLSVL.

DNA of the CDR3: TGTGCCAGCAGCCAGAGGGATGAGCAGTTCTTC. It yields the protein CASSQRDEQFF. The chain has TRBV7-9 and TRBJ2-1, with D possibly TRBD2 on 5 matching bases. V dropped 5 bases and J dropped 8 bases, with 7 bases sitting between them. Germline V lookup: CDR1 SEHNR, CDR2 FQNEAQ (reference sequence). The CDR3 has 11 amino acids.

The genes are TRBV19 and TRBJ2-1; TRBD2 aligns across 8 bases. The germline V gene encodes CDR1 LNHDA and CDR2 SQIVND (reference sequence). Trimming removed 7 bases from V and 7 bases from J; junction bases left unmatched: 15. The CDR3 is made up of 16 amino acids. The CDR3 spells CASKTSGSNRGNEQFF. The DNA of the CDR3 is TGTGCCAGTAAGACGAGCGGGAGTAACCGGGGGAATGAGCAGTTCTTC.

This clone was observed once. V and J are TRBV27 and TRBJ1-4; D remains ambiguous. The CDR3 extends over 13 amino acids. Trimming took off 4 bases at V and 4 bases at J, with 7 bases between the two ends. Germline CDR1 reads MNHEY; CDR2 reads SMNVEV (reference sequence). CDR3 residues: CASSWALNEKLFF. Written as DNA, the CDR3 is TGTGCCAGCAGTTGGGCCCTTAATGAAAAACTGTTTTTT.